This passage covers 19 T cell receptor beta chains from one sample sequenced in a study of blood T cells in healthy people across ages. The authors ran a second PCR of about 6 to 12 cycles using a sample-barcoded 5' primer and a J-beta primer mix. TCRdb redid the calling of the 5' RACE reads with MiXCR, one entry per CDR3 protein. The sample lists about a million distinct CDR3 sequences; about 44% were seen once. Material for sequencing was blood. These receptors came from a man between 25 and 39 years old in good health.

The gene calls are TRBV4-2 and TRBJ2-1; D uncertain. Per germline, CDR1 LGHNA and CDR2 YNFKEQ. The V end lost 2 bases, the J end lost 7 bases, and 18 bases lay between the germline ends. This CDR3 contains 16 residues. This CDR3 is CASSQRTGPNANEQFF. The CDR3 nucleotides are TGTGCCAGCAGCCAACGAACCGGGCCCAACGCGAATGAGCAGTTCTTC.

This clonotype was observed a single time. The chain is built from TRBV19 and TRBJ2-7; TRBD1 might be the D (5 bases). The V gene's germline CDR1 is LNHDA and CDR2 SQIVND (reference sequence). V lost 10 bases and J lost 2, with 12 bases in between. This CDR3 is built from 12 residues. The CDR3 nucleotides read TGTGCCACTAAGGGGCCCGCCTACGAGCAGTACTTC. This encodes CATKGPAYEQYF.

The rearrangement joins TRBV11-1 to TRBJ2-3, with no clear D. Trimming shortened V by 2 bases and J by 4 bases, and 16 bases separated the two germline ends. Germline V gene data show CDR1 as SGHAT and CDR2 as FQDESV (reference sequence). The CDR3 is made up of 16 amino acids. Here the CDR3 DNA reads TGTGCCAGCAGCTTATTGGGCTACCAGAATTCAGATACGCAGTATTTT. It translates to CASSLLGYQNSDTQYF.

The chain links TRBV7-9 to TRBJ2-1; D is uncertain. The CDR3 is made up of 14 amino acids. Germline V gene lookup returns CDR1 SEHNR and CDR2 FQNEAQ (reference sequence). The V and J ends lost 11 bases and 5 bases respectively, with 19 bases between them. CDR3: CAASTDPLNNEQFF. In DNA, the CDR3 is TGTGCCGCCTCGACGGACCCCCTCAACAATGAGCAGTTCTTC.

Turning to this clonotype: A much larger clone lies a single base off, so this may be a read error. The J gene is TRBJ2-1, the V gene TRBV5-1; 7 nucleotides match TRBD2. CDR3 length equals 14 residues. CDR1 SGHRS and CDR2 YFSETQ come from the germline V gene. CDR3 loop: CASSLTSVYNEQSF. CDR3 in DNA: TGCGCCAGCAGCCTCACTAGCGTCTACAATGAGCAGTCCTTC. Filled out from reference TRBV5-1 and TRBJ2-1, the complete variable domain reads KAGVTQTPRYLIKTRGQQVTLSCSPISGHRSVSWYQQTPGQGLQFLFEYFSETQRNKGNFPGRFSGRQFSNSRSEMNVSTLELGDSALYLCASSLTSVYNEQSFGPGTRLTVL.

This clonotype appeared a few times. The J gene is TRBJ2-3, the V gene TRBV13; D is undetermined. The germline V gene encodes CDR1 PRHDT and CDR2 FYEKMQ (reference sequence). Trimming pared 4 bases from V and 5 bases from J, leaving 13 bases between. The CDR3 totals 14 residues. The CDR3 is CASSSQDALDTQYF. CDR3 DNA: TGTGCCAGCAGCTCTCAAGATGCGTTAGATACGCAGTATTTT. The variable domain in full, completed from reference TRBV13 and TRBJ2-3, reads AAGVIQSPRHLIKEKRETATLKCYPIPRHDTVYWYQQGPGQDPQFLISFYEKMQSDKGSIPDRFSAQQFSDYHSELNMSSLELGDSALYFCASSSQDALDTQYFGPGTRLTVL.

This clonotype was recorded a few times. The genes are TRBV6-5 and TRBJ2-1; TRBD1 might be the D (5 bases). This CDR3 comprises 19 residues. The V gene lost 0 bases and the J gene lost 8 bases, with 26 bases spanning the gap. Looked up from germline, CDR1 is MNHEY and CDR2 is SVGAGI. This CDR3 is CASSYSMGLAGMKMDEQFF. CDR3 nucleotides: TGTGCCAGCAGTTACTCGATGGGTTTAGCAGGGATGAAGATGGATGAGCAGTTCTTC.

The rearrangement joins TRBV21-1 to TRBJ1-4; the tabulated D call, TRBD1, remains unverified against the DNA. TRBV21-1 is described as a pseudogene. The CDR3 extends over 14 amino acids. The CDR3 sequence: CARNYRGRAEKLFF. Written as DNA, the CDR3 is TGTGCCAGAAACTACAGGGGGCGGGCTGAAAAACTGTTTTTT.

V is TRBV7-2 and J is TRBJ2-2; D may be TRBD1 or TRBD2 (5 bases each). Trimming took 7 bases from V and 2 from J, leaving 11 bases between them. CDR1 is SGHTA, CDR2 FQGNSA, per germline. The CDR3 is 14 amino acids. The CDR3 DNA reads as TGTGCCAGCACCTCGGGACCAAACACCGGGGAGCTGTTTTTT. It encodes CASTSGPNTGELFF.

In its sample, this clonotype was seen a few times. The genes are TRBV7-2 and TRBJ2-7; D gene unclear. The ends were cut back, 5 bases at V and 0 bases at J, with 5 bases in the middle. CDR1 and CDR2 (germline): SGHTA, FQGNSA. The CDR3 sequence is 12 residues long. CDR3 nucleotides: TGTGCCAGCAGCGCCGCCTCCTACGAGCAGTACTTC. It encodes CASSAASYEQYF.

J is TRBJ2-7 and V is TRBV5-1; no clear D. The tail of the sequence fits TRBJ2-5 better, so the J call may be wrong. Germline CDR1 SGHRS, CDR2 YFSETQ. The CDR3 is 11 residues long. CDR3 nucleotides: TGCGCCAGCAGATTCTCAGAGACCCAGTACTTC. Encoded protein: CASRFSETQYF.

The chain couples TRBV20-1 to TRBJ2-1, with 8 positions matching TRBD1. The CDR3 contains 13 residues. Germline CDR1 DFQATT, CDR2 SNEGSKA (reference sequence). J was trimmed by 9 bases and V by 3 bases; bases with no gene match: 7. CDR3 in amino acids: CSASGRGLAEQFF. As DNA, the CDR3 is TGCAGTGCTAGTGGCAGGGGGCTTGCTGAGCAGTTCTTC.

The chain combines TRBV7-9 with TRBJ1-5; 9 bases are shared with TRBD1. J was trimmed by 6 bases and V by 1 base; bases with no gene match: 4. Germline loops: CDR1 SEHNR, CDR2 FQNEAQ (reference sequence). The CDR3 contains 15 residues. The CDR3 reads CASSLGSTGGQPQHF. The DNA for the CDR3 is TGTGCCAGCAGCTTAGGTTCGACAGGGGGTCAGCCCCAGCATTTT.

The chain combines TRBV3-1 with TRBJ2-3; 9 positions agree with TRBD2. The ends lost 1 base at V and 1 base at J; junction bases unmatched: 0. This CDR3 has 15 residues. CDR1 is LGHDT, CDR2 YNNKEL, per germline (reference sequence). This chain's CDR3 is CASSQVAGGTDTQYF. In DNA, the CDR3 is TGTGCCAGCAGCCAAGTAGCGGGGGGCACAGATACGCAGTATTTT.

Concerning this clonotype: It may be a read error: a sequence one base away is much more abundant. The J gene is TRBJ2-1, the V gene TRBV5-1, with 10 positions matching TRBD1. The CDR3 consists of 14 residues. With 4 bases clipped from V and 5 bases from J, the junction kept 3 bases outside the gene matches. The germline CDR1 and CDR2 sequences are SGHRS and YFSETQ. DNA of the CDR3: TGCGCCAGCAGCGTGGGGACAGGGGACAATGAGCAGTTCTTC. Protein: CASSVGTGDNEQFF.

This clonotype was found many times. The chain carries TRBV6-1 and TRBJ2-7; possibly TRBD2 for D (6 bases). V was cut by 2 bases and J by 0 bases, with 8 bases left in between. Germline loops: CDR1 MNHNS, CDR2 SASEGT. The CDR3 runs 14 residues. Written as DNA, the CDR3 is TGTGCCAGCAGTGAACAGGGAGGCTCCTACGAGCAGTACTTC. Protein sequence: CASSEQGGSYEQYF.

The chain uses TRBV29-1 and TRBJ2-7, with D uncertain. V was clipped by 5 bases and J by 2 bases, with 10 bases between them. This CDR3 region has 12 residues. Per germline, CDR1 SQVTM and CDR2 ANQGSEA. The chain's CDR3 is CSVQVSTYEQYF. CDR3 nucleotides: TGCAGCGTTCAGGTCTCTACCTACGAGCAGTACTTC.

The rearrangement joins TRBV7-9 to TRBJ2-5, with D possibly matching TRBD2 (5 bases). The last part of the DNA fits TRBJ2-7 better; the J call may be wrong. This CDR3 spans 13 amino acids. Germline-derived CDR1 and CDR2 are SEHNR and FQNEAQ (reference sequence). This chain's CDR3 is CASSLQSSHEQYF. The CDR3, as DNA: TGTGCCAGCAGCCTCCAGTCTAGCCACGAGCAGTACTTC.

The V gene is TRBV20-1, the J gene TRBJ1-6; D is unresolved. Germline V gene lookup returns CDR1 DFQATT and CDR2 SNEGSKA (reference sequence). The CDR3 totals 16 residues. The V and J ends lost 6 bases and 4 bases respectively, with 19 bases between them. The CDR3 DNA follows: TGCAGTGCCCAAGGTTCTGAGGGCTTGTATAATTCACCCCTCCACTTT. It translates to CSAQGSEGLYNSPLHF.